One and the same sample provided the 13 T cell receptor beta chains below, sequenced in a study of early T cells in non-severe SARS-CoV-2 infection. TCRdb reprocessed the 5' RACE reads with MiXCR, giving one entry per CDR3 protein. The sample lists more than 25,000 distinct CDR3 sequences, roughly 3% seen once, with about 0.72% in the top ten. Sequenced: whole blood. These receptor sequences come from an adult who was a healthcare worker with PCR-confirmed SARS-CoV-2 infection or an uninfected control (not recorded which).

The gene calls are TRBV3-1 and TRBJ2-3, with D perhaps matching TRBD2 (5 bases). The CDR3 consists of 16 residues. V shed 4 bases and J shed 2 bases, with 16 bases lying between them. Germline loops: CDR1 LGHDT, CDR2 YNNKEL (reference sequence). CDR3 protein: CASSPVVRGPTDTQYF. CDR3 in DNA: TGTGCCAGCAGCCCTGTTGTTCGGGGTCCCACAGATACGCAGTATTTT.

The rearrangement uses TRBV7-8 and TRBJ2-1, with D unresolved. V lost 2 bases and J lost 6, with 8 bases in between. The germline CDR1 and CDR2 sequences are SGHVS and FQNEAQ. The CDR3 is 13 residues long. The CDR3 coding sequence is TGTGCCAGCAGCTTAAACATGGTCAATGAGCAGTTCTTC. The encoded protein is CASSLNMVNEQFF.

This clonotype came up many times. V usage is TRBV25-1 and J usage is TRBJ1-1; D unclear. V was shortened by 1 base and J by 2 bases, with 8 bases between the two germline ends. The germline CDR1 and CDR2 sequences are MGHDK and SYGVNS. The CDR3 has 14 amino acids. The CDR3 reads CASSEFGPNTEAFF. Written as DNA, the CDR3 is TGTGCCAGCAGTGAATTCGGTCCTAACACTGAAGCTTTCTTT.

The sample holds a few counts of this clonotype. The chain recombines TRBV4-1 with TRBJ2-3; no firm D call. CDR3 length: 14 amino acids. CDR1 MGHRA and CDR2 YSYEKL come from the germline V gene. Trimming shortened V by 4 bases and J by 0 bases, and 8 bases separated the two germline ends. The CDR3 spells CASSRTDSTDTQYF. The CDR3 bases are TGCGCCAGCAGCCGAACTGATAGCACAGATACGCAGTATTTT.

This clonotype was found many times. This sequence joins TRBV6-2 or TRBV6-3 and TRBJ2-5, with 9 bases aligning to TRBD2. V shed 1 base, J shed 1 base, and the junction held 7 bases outside the gene matches. This CDR3 has 17 residues. The germline V gene has CDR1 MNHEY and CDR2 SVGEGT. CDR3 in amino acids: CASSYLGGGGSQETQYF. CDR3 sequence (DNA): TGTGCCAGCAGTTACTTGGGCGGGGGGGGCTCCCAAGAGACCCAGTACTTC.

This clonotype was found many times. The rearrangement joins TRBV10-2 to TRBJ2-4; 8 positions agree with TRBD1. The junction had 6 bases not matched to a gene; V was cut back by 0 bases and J by 2 bases. The V gene's germline CDR1 is WSHSY and CDR2 SAAADI. CDR3 length: 17 amino acids. The CDR3 DNA is TGCGCCAGCAGTGAGTCGATACAGGGGGAGTCCAAAAACATTCAGTACTTC. This encodes CASSESIQGESKNIQYF.

This clonotype has at least ten counts. V and J are TRBV6-5 and TRBJ2-1, with D possibly matching TRBD2 (7 bases). The CDR3 is made up of 16 amino acids. Germline V gives CDR1 MNHEY, CDR2 SVGAGI. Trimming removed 4 bases at V and 6 bases at J, with 19 bases between. CDR3 sequence: CASSSPRGAQGNEQFF. The CDR3 nucleotides are TGTGCCAGCAGTTCCCCCCGGGGGGCGCAGGGCAATGAGCAGTTCTTC.

Many counts were recorded for this clonotype. The V gene is TRBV6-6, the J gene TRBJ1-5, with D perhaps TRBD1 (5 bases). The V gene's germline CDR1 is MNHNY and CDR2 SVGAGI (reference sequence). V gave up 5 bases and J gave up 1 base, with 12 bases separating them. The CDR3 has 15 residues. CDR3 region: CASSGRAMSNQPQHF. Written as DNA, the CDR3 is TGTGCCAGCAGTGGCAGGGCAATGAGCAATCAGCCCCAGCATTTT.

This clonotype was seen ten or more times. The chain recombines TRBV29-1 with TRBJ2-7; 8 bases agree with TRBD1. Per the germline V gene, CDR1 is SQVTM and CDR2 is ANQGSEA. This CDR3 is built from 11 residues. CDR3 nucleotides: TGCAGCGTATGGGATCAGGGGGCGCCTCACGTC. It yields the protein CSVWDQGAPHV.

At least ten counts were recorded for this clonotype. The V and J genes are TRBV29-1 and TRBJ2-6, with TRBD2 as a possible D gene (5 bases). The CDR3 is made up of 14 amino acids. In germline, CDR1 is SQVTM, CDR2 ANQGSEA. V was clipped by 4 bases and J by 0 bases, with 7 bases between them. DNA of the CDR3: TGCAGCGTTGGCGGGCTCTCTGGGGCCAACGTCCTGACTTTC. Its translation: CSVGGLSGANVLTF.

This clonotype was counted ten times or more. V is TRBV29-1 and J is TRBJ2-3, with TRBD2 identical over 16 bases. Germline CDR1 and CDR2: SQVTM and ANQGSEA. The CDR3 contains 18 residues. After removal of 5 bases from V and 4 bases from J, the junction contained 12 bases not matched to a gene. CDR3 sequence reads: CSVKGLAGGRISADTQYF. The CDR3 nucleotides read TGCAGCGTTAAGGGACTAGCGGGGGGGAGGATTTCAGCAGATACGCAGTATTTT.

This clonotype was seen many times. This sequence joins TRBV20-1 and TRBJ1-2; D gene unclear. The CDR3 loop spans 14 amino acids. Per germline, CDR1 DFQATT and CDR2 SNEGSKA (reference sequence). V was pared by 4 bases and J by 5 bases, with 17 bases between. The CDR3 spells CSATAAGSGYGYTF. The CDR3 DNA is TGCAGTGCTACCGCCGCGGGTAGCGGTTATGGCTACACCTTC.

This clonotype was counted at least ten times. V and J are TRBV6-1 and TRBJ2-7; tentative D call: TRBD2 (5 bases). Trimming pared 8 bases from V and 3 bases from J, leaving 11 bases between. CDR3 length equals 12 residues. Germline V gene sequence: CDR1 MNHNS, CDR2 SASEGT. The CDR3 here is CASWTRVYEQYV. CDR3 DNA: TGTGCCAGCTGGACGAGGGTCTACGAGCAGTACGTC.